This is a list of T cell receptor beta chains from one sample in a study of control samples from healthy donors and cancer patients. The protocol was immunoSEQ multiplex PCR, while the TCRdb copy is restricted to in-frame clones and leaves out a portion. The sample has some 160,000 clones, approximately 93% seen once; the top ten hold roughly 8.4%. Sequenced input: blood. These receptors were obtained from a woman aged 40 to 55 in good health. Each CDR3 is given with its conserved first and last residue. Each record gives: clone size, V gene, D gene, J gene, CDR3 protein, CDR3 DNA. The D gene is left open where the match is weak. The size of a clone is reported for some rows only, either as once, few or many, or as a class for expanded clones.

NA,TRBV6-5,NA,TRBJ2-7,CASSYSLLGTEQYF,TGTGCCAGCAGTTACTCATTGCTTGGGACCGAGCAGTACTTC
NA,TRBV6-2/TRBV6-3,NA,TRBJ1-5,CASSYDSNQPQHF,TGTGCCAGCAGTTACGACAGCAATCAGCCCCAGCATTTT
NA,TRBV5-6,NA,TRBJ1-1,CASSFLAEAFF,TGTGCCAGCAGCTTTCTAGCTGAAGCTTTCTTT
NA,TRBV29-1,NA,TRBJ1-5,CSVELGRGPQHF,TGCAGCGTTGAACTGGGCCGGGGGCCCCAGCATTTT
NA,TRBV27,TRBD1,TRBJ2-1,CASSPDRGRVHPYNEQFF,TGTGCCAGCAGTCCGGACAGGGGGCGCGTCCATCCCTACAATGAGCAGTTCTTC
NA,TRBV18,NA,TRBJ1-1,CASSRLSTEAFF,TGTGCCAGCTCACGATTGAGCACTGAAGCTTTCTTT
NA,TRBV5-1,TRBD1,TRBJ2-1,CASSLVGTVNNEQFF,TGCGCCAGCAGCTTGGTCGGGACAGTCAACAATGAGCAGTTCTTC
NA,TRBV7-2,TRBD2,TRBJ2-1,CASSPTSGYNEQFF,TGTGCCAGCAGTCCCACTAGCGGCTACAATGAGCAGTTCTTC
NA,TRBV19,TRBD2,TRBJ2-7,CASSIPGLAETYEQYF,TGTGCCAGTAGTATCCCGGGACTAGCGGAAACCTACGAGCAGTACTTC
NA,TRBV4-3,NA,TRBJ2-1,CASSQGPYGDEQFF,TGCGCCAGCAGCCAAGGGCCCTATGGGGATGAGCAGTTCTTC
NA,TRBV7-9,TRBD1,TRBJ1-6,CASSTGTGYSPLHF,TGTGCCAGCAGCACCGGGACAGGCTATTCACCCCTCCACTTT
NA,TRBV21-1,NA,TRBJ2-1,CASSSDSTYNEQFF,TGTGCCAGCAGCAGCGACAGTACTTACAATGAGCAGTTCTTC
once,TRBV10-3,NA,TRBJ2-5,CAISARGGVETQYF,TGTGCCATCAGTGCCCGTGGGGGAGTGGAGACCCAGTACTTC
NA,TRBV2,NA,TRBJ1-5,CASISDRNQPQHF,TGTGCCAGCATATCGGACAGAAATCAGCCCCAGCATTTT
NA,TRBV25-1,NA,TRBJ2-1,CASSEQGYRNEQFF,TGTGCCAGCAGTGAACAAGGCTATAGGAATGAGCAGTTCTTC
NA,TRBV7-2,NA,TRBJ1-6,CASSHQDRINSPLHF,TGTGCCAGCAGCCACCAAGACAGGATTAATTCACCCCTCCACTTT
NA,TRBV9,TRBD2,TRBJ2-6,CASSVVPGLAGGYGANVLTF,TGTGCCAGCAGCGTAGTCCCGGGACTAGCGGGAGGTTATGGGGCCAACGTCCTGACTTTC
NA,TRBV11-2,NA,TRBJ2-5,CASSWLGLSETQYF,TGTGCCAGCAGCTGGTTGGGGCTATCAGAGACCCAGTACTTC
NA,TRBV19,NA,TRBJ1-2,CASSTPRRPEDGYTF,TGTGCCAGTAGTACCCCCCGCAGGCCTGAGGATGGCTACACCTTC
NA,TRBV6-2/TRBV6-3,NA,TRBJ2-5,CASSYPGIQETQYF,TGTGCCAGCAGTTACCCGGGAATACAAGAGACCCAGTACTTC
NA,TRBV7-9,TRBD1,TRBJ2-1,CASSLGTAYNEQFF,TGTGCCAGCAGCCTTGGGACAGCTTACAATGAGCAGTTCTTC
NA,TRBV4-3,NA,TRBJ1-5,CASSLGAGNQPQHF,TGCGCCAGCAGCCTAGGAGCAGGCAATCAGCCCCAGCATTTT
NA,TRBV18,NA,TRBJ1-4,CASSLAFEGLFF,TGTGCCAGCTCGCTAGCTTTCGAGGGACTGTTTTTT
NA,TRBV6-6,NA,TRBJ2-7,CASSYRGGHEQYF,TGTGCCAGCAGTTACAGGGGAGGCCACGAGCAGTACTTC
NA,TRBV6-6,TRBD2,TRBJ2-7,CASSRVAGGASEQYF,TGTGCCAGCAGCCGGGTAGCGGGAGGTGCTAGCGAGCAGTACTTC
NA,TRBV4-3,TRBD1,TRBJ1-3,CASSQEYGTAYFSGNTIYF,TGCGCCAGCAGCCAAGAATACGGGACAGCTTACTTCTCTGGAAACACCATATATTTT
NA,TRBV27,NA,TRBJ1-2,CASSLTENYGYTF,TGTGCCAGCAGTTTAACGGAAAACTATGGCTACACCTTC
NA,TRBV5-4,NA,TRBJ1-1,CASSRTIMNTEAFF,TGTGCCAGCAGCCGAACTATCATGAACACTGAAGCTTTCTTT
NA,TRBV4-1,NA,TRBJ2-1,CASSQDRVVSKFF,TGCGCCAGCAGCCAAGATCGGGTAGTTTCAAAGTTCTTC
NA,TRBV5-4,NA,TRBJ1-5,CASSLDRDSNQPQHF,TGTGCCAGCAGCTTGGACAGAGATAGCAATCAGCCCCAGCATTTT
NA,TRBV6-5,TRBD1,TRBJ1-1,CASTKEGQNGEAFF,TGTGCCAGCACCAAAGAGGGACAGAATGGTGAAGCTTTCTTT
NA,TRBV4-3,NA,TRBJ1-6,CASSQDRWSSPLHF,TGCGCCAGCAGCCAAGATAGATGGAGTTCACCCCTCCACTTT
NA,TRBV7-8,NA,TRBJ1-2,CASSPGNFYGYTF,TGTGCCAGCAGCCCCGGGAATTTCTATGGCTACACCTTC
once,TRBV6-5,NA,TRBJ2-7,CASSRGKAYEQYF,TGTGCCAGCAGTAGGGGGAAGGCCTACGAGCAGTACTTC